Sequencing of this T cell receptor beta chain was carried out in a study of T cells after yellow fever vaccination. Overall study context: Preparation of fractions with low cell numbers was performed using SMART-Seq v4 Ultra Low Input.

Template switching with 5'RACE generated the TCR cDNA and added a universal primer site and UMIs. TCRdb re-derived calls from the 5' RACE reads in MiXCR, one entry per CDR3 protein. This sample carries about 630,000 distinct CDR3 sequences, approximately 13% of them seen once, and the ten largest clones take about 15%. Germline CDR1 reads LNHDA; CDR2 reads SQIVND (reference sequence). This CDR3 region has 11 residues. This clonotype was picked up many times. Its antigen is undetermined. One junction end disagrees with the germline gene, perhaps due to a read error. General observations from the study: Reappearance after the booster was seen for most primary-vaccination clones, at 95% to 97% CD4 and about 90% CD8. Researchers noted that a small share of clonotypes showed up in both CD4 and CD8 compartments.

The chain couples TRBV19 to TRBJ2-3, with TRBD2 matching over 7 bases. The source material was PBMCs, sampled on the day of the yellow fever booster vaccination. The source is a man aged 25-45 years who received the YFV17D yellow fever vaccine. CDR3 loop: CATKEGGTPNF. The CDR3 DNA reads as TGTGCCACCAAAGAGGGAGGGACTCCGAATTTT.